A single T cell receptor beta chain is shown here with its context. This sample was taken from a study of blood T cell repertoires in COVID-19. As for the study in general: Sample material is recorded as cDNA or gDNA derived from T cells, B-cell-depleted T cells, or PBMCs.

Germline V gene lookup returns CDR1 LNHDA and CDR2 SQIVND (reference sequence). V was clipped by 6 bases and J by 7 bases; unmatched bases: 9. The CDR3 covers 15 residues. Enrolment of Seattle patients took place during active infection, and they were followed longitudinally. Clones were read by immunoSEQ multiplex PCR, and TCRdb kept only the in-frame ones, dropping some. The profile covers under 250,000 clones, with approximately 90% appearing a single time and roughly 12% taken by the ten largest. The rearrangement joins TRBV19 to TRBJ1-6; 7 bases fit TRBD1. Material: peripheral blood. This TCR was recovered from a man in his fifties with COVID-19, enrolled during active disease. DNA for the CDR3: TGTGCCAGTAGCACGGGCGGGACAGCAAATTCACCCCTCCACTTT. It codes for CASSTGGTANSPLHF.